This is a list of T cell receptor beta chains from one sample in a study of blood T cell repertoires in COVID-19. TCRdb keeps only in-frame clones here, not all; method: immunoSEQ multiplex PCR. The sample shows hundreds of thousands of clones, nearly 90% of them seen only once. The sample was PBMCs or T cells enriched from blood (not recorded which). All receptors derive from a woman aged 45-65 years who had been exposed to COVID-19. Each CDR3 is given with its conserved first and last residue. A D gene is named only where the DNA matches it firmly. Size tells how often a clone was seen (once, few, many) or the class of an expanded clone, and some rows leave it out.

15 | TRBJ1-4 | NA | NA | TRBV2 | CASSEGLILNEKLFF | TGTGCCAGCAGTGAGGGCCTGATACTTAATGAAAAACTGTTTTTT
14 | TRBJ1-5 | once | TRBD1 | TRBV30 | CAWSPGQGVQPQHF | TGTGCCTGGAGCCCGGGACAGGGGGTTCAGCCCCAGCATTTT
13 | TRBJ2-3 | NA | NA | TRBV6-5 | CASRPTSTDTQYF | TGTGCCAGCAGGCCTACCAGCACAGATACGCAGTATTTT
15 | TRBJ2-4 | NA | NA | TRBV3-1/TRBV3-2 | CASSRGLIQKDIQYF | TGTGCCAGCAGCCGTGGCTTGATTCAAAAAGACATTCAGTACTTC
15 | TRBJ2-7 | NA | TRBD1 | TRBV19 | CASSQPGQGVYEQYF | TGTGCCAGTAGCCAACCGGGACAGGGGGTCTACGAGCAGTACTTC
16 | TRBJ1-2 | NA | NA | TRBV28 | CASSLDGAGRFAGYTF | TGTGCCAGCAGTTTAGACGGGGCAGGGAGGTTTGCTGGCTACACCTTC
12 | TRBJ1-2 | NA | NA | TRBV28 | CASSSPRDGYTF | TGTGCCAGCAGTTCGCCCAGGGATGGCTACACCTTC
13 | TRBJ2-7 | NA | NA | TRBV28 | CASSLSVWYEQYF | TGTGCCAGCAGTTTATCAGTATGGTACGAGCAGTACTTC
13 | TRBJ2-1 | NA | TRBD1 | TRBV16 | CASSPLEQGDQFF | TGTGCCAGCAGCCCCCTCGAACAGGGGGACCAGTTCTTC
15 | TRBJ1-5 | NA | NA | TRBV2 | CASSEEADSNQPQHF | TGTGCCAGCAGTGAAGAAGCGGACAGTAATCAGCCCCAGCATTTT
13 | TRBJ1-1 | NA | NA | TRBV28 | CASRRDLNTEAFF | TGTGCCAGCAGACGGGACTTGAACACTGAAGCTTTCTTT
15 | TRBJ2-4 | NA | TRBD1 | TRBV3-1/TRBV3-2 | CASSPGGLTKNIQYF | TGTGCCAGCAGCCCAGGGGGCTTAACCAAAAACATTCAGTACTTC
13 | TRBJ1-2 | few | TRBD1 | TRBV6-5 | CASSFRGLYGYTF | TGTGCCAGCAGTTTCAGGGGGCTTTATGGCTACACCTTC
13 | TRBJ1-1 | NA | NA | TRBV2 | CASSDDRNTEAFF | TGTGCCAGCAGCGACGACAGGAACACTGAAGCTTTCTTT
14 | TRBJ1-6 | NA | TRBD1 | TRBV11-3 | CASSSGQGASPLHF | TGTGCCAGCAGCTCGGGACAGGGAGCATCACCCCTCCACTTT
17 | TRBJ2-2 | NA | TRBD2 | TRBV9 | CASSVVGGIAGTGELFF | TGTGCCAGCAGCGTAGTTGGTGGGATAGCGGGAACCGGGGAGCTGTTTTTT
17 | TRBJ1-5 | NA | TRBD1 | TRBV7-8 | CASSLWPGGISNQPQHF | TGTGCCAGCAGCTTATGGCCAGGGGGGATCAGCAATCAGCCCCAGCATTTT
14 | TRBJ1-1 | NA | NA | TRBV28 | CASSRRGYGTEAFF | TGTGCCAGCAGTCGTAGGGGATACGGGACTGAAGCTTTCTTT
15 | TRBJ1-2 | NA | TRBD1 | TRBV29-1 | CSVGLGTGGFYGYTF | TGCAGCGTCGGACTAGGGACAGGGGGTTTCTATGGCTACACCTTC
15 | TRBJ1-3 | NA | NA | TRBV5-1 | CASSLLGGSGNTIYF | TGCGCCAGCAGCTTACTGGGGGGATCTGGAAACACCATATATTTT
16 | TRBJ1-6 | once | TRBD1 | TRBV19 | CASSSRGQVRSSPLHF | TGTGCCAGTAGCTCACGCGGACAGGTGAGATCGTCACCCCTCCACTTT
16 | TRBJ2-3 | NA | TRBD1 | TRBV5-5 | CASSYWTGGSTDTQYF | TGTGCCAGCAGCTACTGGACAGGGGGCAGCACAGATACGCAGTATTTT
13 | TRBJ1-1 | NA | TRBD1 | TRBV28 | CASSYGQELGAFF | TGTGCCAGCAGCTACGGACAGGAACTAGGAGCTTTCTTT
12 | TRBJ2-1 | NA | TRBD1 | TRBV18 | CATEKTGDEQFF | TGTGCCACCGAAAAAACAGGGGATGAGCAGTTCTTC
17 | TRBJ1-4 | NA | TRBD1 | TRBV7-2 | CASSLVGYRGLNEKLFF | TGTGCCAGCAGCTTAGTAGGTTACAGGGGCCTTAATGAAAAACTGTTTTTT
13 | TRBJ2-3 | NA | NA | TRBV28 | CASSLRDTDTQYF | TGTGCCAGCAGTTTAAGAGACACAGATACGCAGTATTTT
16 | TRBJ1-2 | NA | NA | TRBV3-1/TRBV3-2 | CASSQDFGGFNYGYTF | TGTGCCAGCAGCCAAGATTTTGGCGGATTTAACTATGGCTACACCTTC